This is a list of T cell receptor beta chains from one sample in a study of blood T cell repertoires in COVID-19. The method was immunoSEQ multiplex PCR; TCRdb's version includes in-frame clones alone and lacks a portion of them. There are under 200,000 clones in the sample; 85% occur only once, and less than 10% lies in the top ten. Sequenced: peripheral blood. These receptors all come from an older woman with COVID-19, enrolled during active disease. Each CDR3 is given with its conserved first and last residue. The D gene is left open where the match is weak. Clone size appears in some rows only: once, few, many, or a class for an expanded clone.

clone_size,d_call,j_call,v_call,cdr3_aa,cdr3_nt
.,TRBD1,TRBJ2-1,TRBV19,CASSTGQGKNEQFF,TGTGCCAGTAGTACCGGACAGGGTAAGAATGAGCAGTTCTTC
few,TRBD1,TRBJ1-1,TRBV3-1/TRBV3-2,CASSQDGTGHRAFF,TGTGCCAGCAGCCAAGACGGGACAGGGCATAGAGCTTTCTTT
.,.,TRBJ2-3,TRBV18,CASSPLSGGTDTQYF,TGTGCCAGCTCACCACTGTCAGGGGGCACAGATACGCAGTATTTT
.,TRBD2,TRBJ2-1,TRBV5-4,CASSLPSGREQFF,TGTGCCAGCAGCCTTCCTAGCGGGAGGGAGCAGTTCTTC
.,.,TRBJ1-1,TRBV7-9,CASSPAGPLERAFF,TGTGCCAGCAGCCCCGCGGGACCGCTGGAAAGGGCTTTCTTT
.,TRBD1,TRBJ1-2,TRBV5-6,CASSDSGTGGHYGYTF,TGTGCCAGCAGCGATTCCGGGACAGGGGGCCACTATGGCTACACCTTC
.,TRBD2,TRBJ2-1,TRBV19,CASSTSFSGRGDEQFF,TGTGCCAGTAGTACGTCCTTTAGCGGGAGGGGGGATGAGCAGTTCTTC
once,TRBD2,TRBJ2-7,TRBV5-1,CASSRRLAGEQYF,TGCGCCAGCAGCCGGAGACTAGCGGGAGAGCAGTACTTC
once,.,TRBJ1-2,TRBV6-5,CASSYDRISHIF,TGTGCCAGCAGTTACGACAGGATTTCTCATATCTTC
.,TRBD1,TRBJ2-2,TRBV4-1,CASSSGQGRGTGELFF,TGCGCCAGCAGCTCGGGACAGGGGCGGGGCACCGGGGAGCTGTTTTTT
.,TRBD1,TRBJ2-1,TRBV24-1,CATSDYTGGSYNEQFF,TGTGCCACCAGTGATTATACAGGGGGCTCCTACAATGAGCAGTTCTTC